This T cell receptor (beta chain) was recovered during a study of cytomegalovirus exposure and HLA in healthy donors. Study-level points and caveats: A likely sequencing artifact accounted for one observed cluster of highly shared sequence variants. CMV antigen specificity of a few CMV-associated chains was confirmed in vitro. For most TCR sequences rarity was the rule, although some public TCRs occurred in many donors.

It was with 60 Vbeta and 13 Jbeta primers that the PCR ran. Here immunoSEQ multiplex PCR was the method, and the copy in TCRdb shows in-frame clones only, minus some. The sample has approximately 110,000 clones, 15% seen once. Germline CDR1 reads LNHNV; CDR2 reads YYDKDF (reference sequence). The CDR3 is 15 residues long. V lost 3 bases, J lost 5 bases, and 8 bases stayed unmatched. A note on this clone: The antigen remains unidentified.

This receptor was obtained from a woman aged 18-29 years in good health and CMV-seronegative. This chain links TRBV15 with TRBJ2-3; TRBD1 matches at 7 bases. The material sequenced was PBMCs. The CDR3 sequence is CATSRRRDRGDTQYF. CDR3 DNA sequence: TGTGCCACCAGCAGGCGCCGGGACAGAGGAGATACGCAGTATTTT.